This T cell receptor beta chain was found in a study of cytomegalovirus exposure and HLA in healthy donors. The CDR3 contains 14 residues. The germline CDR1 and CDR2 sequences are MNHNS and SASEGT. With 3 bases clipped from V and 4 bases from J, the junction kept 5 bases outside the gene matches. Study-level points and caveats: TCR beta chains numbering under 200 were designated cytomegalovirus-associated. Clonal expansion was found to be greater in HLA-associated TCR beta chains than in equally common others in a later analysis.

With respect to this clone: Its antigen remains unidentified.

The PCR ran on 60 Vbeta and 13 Jbeta primers. Data came from immunoSEQ multiplex PCR; TCRdb stores just in-frame clones and leaves some out. Among about 96,000 clones listed, roughly 79% were seen once. The specimen sequenced was PBMCs. This rearrangement joins TRBV6-1 to TRBJ1-2; TRBD1 aligns across 7 bases. This clonotype was sampled from a woman in her seventies in good health and CMV-seropositive. CDR3 loop: CASSEDTGAYGYTF. For the CDR3, the DNA is TGTGCCAGCAGTGAGGATACAGGGGCCTATGGCTACACCTTC.